This TCR beta chain was captured by sequencing in a study of STAT5B mutations in CD4+ large granular lymphocyte leukemia. The protocol was immunoSEQ multiplex PCR, while the TCRdb copy is restricted to in-frame clones and leaves out a portion. The sample holds 30,000 or so clones; under 80% are singletons and the top ten take 3.1%. The source material was CD4+ T cells from blood buffy coats. The receptor was derived from a human donor in good health.

The CDR3 nucleotides are TGTGCCAGCAGGCTCGGCCCGGGACTAGCGGGACGAGATACGCAGTATTTT. This codes for CASRLGPGLAGRDTQYF. V usage is TRBV28 and J usage is TRBJ2-3, with TRBD2 matching over 13 bases. Looked up from germline, CDR1 is MDHEN and CDR2 is SYDVKM. The length of the CDR3 is 17 residues. V trimming: 6 bases; J trimming: 5 bases; junction bases outside the gene matches: 11.